This T cell receptor (beta chain) was obtained from a study of cytomegalovirus exposure and HLA in healthy donors. Germline CDR1 is LNHDA and CDR2 is SQIVND (reference sequence). The V segment lost 3 bases and the J segment 3 bases; nucleotides outside the gene matches: 7. There are 15 residues in the CDR3. Both 60 Vbeta primers and 13 Jbeta primers went into the PCR. Data came from immunoSEQ multiplex PCR; TCRdb stores just in-frame clones and leaves some out. This table lists 85,000 to 110,000 clones. This TCR derives from a man aged 40-49 years in good health and CMV-seronegative. Sequencing was performed on PBMCs. The V and J genes are TRBV19 and TRBJ1-2; 7 positions agree with TRBD1. This chain's CDR3 is CASSIGGGGDYGYTF. In nucleotides, the CDR3 is TGTGCCAGTAGTATCGGAGGGGGCGGCGACTATGGCTACACCTTC.